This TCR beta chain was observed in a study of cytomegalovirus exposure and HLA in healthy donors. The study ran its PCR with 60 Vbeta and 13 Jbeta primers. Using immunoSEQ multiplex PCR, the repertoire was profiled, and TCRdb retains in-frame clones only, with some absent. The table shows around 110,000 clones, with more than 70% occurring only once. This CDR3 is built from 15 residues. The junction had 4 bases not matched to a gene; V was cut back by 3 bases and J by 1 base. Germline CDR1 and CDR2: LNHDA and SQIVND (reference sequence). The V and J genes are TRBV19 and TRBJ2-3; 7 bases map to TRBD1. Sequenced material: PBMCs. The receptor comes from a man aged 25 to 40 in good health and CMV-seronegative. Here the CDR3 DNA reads TGTGCCAGTAGTATCGGAACAGGGGGCACAGATACGCAGTATTTT. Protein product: CASSIGTGGTDTQYF.